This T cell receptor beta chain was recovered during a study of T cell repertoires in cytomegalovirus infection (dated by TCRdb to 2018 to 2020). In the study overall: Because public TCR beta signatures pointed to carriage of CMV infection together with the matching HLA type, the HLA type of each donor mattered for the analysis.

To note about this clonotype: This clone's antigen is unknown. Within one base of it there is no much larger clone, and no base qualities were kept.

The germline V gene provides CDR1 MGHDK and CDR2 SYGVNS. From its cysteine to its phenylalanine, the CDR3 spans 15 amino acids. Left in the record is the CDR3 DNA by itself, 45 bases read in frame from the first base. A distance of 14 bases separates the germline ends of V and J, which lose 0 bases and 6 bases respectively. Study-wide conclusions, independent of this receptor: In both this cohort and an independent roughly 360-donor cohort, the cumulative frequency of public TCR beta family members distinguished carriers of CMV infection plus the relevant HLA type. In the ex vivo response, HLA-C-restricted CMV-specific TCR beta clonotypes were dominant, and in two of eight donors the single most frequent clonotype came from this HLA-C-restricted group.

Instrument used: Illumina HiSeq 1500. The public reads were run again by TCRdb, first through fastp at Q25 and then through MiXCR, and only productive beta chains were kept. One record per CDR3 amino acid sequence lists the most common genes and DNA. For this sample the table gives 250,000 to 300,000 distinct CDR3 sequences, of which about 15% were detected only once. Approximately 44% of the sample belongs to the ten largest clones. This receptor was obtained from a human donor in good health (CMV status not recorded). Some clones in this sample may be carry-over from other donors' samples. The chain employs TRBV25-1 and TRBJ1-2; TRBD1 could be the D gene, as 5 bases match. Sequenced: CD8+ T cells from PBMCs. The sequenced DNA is TGTGCCAGCAGTGAATACTTCTTAGAAGGGGATGGCTACACCTTC. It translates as CASSEYFLEGDGYTF.